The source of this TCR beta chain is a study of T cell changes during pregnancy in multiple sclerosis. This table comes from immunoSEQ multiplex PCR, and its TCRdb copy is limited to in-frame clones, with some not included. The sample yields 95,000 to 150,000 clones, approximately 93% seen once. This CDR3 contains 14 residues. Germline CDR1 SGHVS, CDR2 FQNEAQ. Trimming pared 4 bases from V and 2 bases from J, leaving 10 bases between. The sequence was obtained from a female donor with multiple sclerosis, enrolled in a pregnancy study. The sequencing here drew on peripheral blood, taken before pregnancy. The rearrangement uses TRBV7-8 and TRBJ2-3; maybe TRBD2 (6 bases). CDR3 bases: TGTGCCAGCAGCTACCGGGAGTACACAGATACGCAGTATTTT. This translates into CASSYREYTDTQYF. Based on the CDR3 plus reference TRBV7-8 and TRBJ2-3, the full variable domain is GAGVSQSPRYKVAKRGQDVALRCDPISGHVSLFWYQQALGQGPEFLTYFQNEAQLDKSGLPSDRFFAERPEGSVSTLKIQRTQQEDSAVYLCASSYREYTDTQYFGPGTRLTVL.